The T cell receptor beta chain under discussion was sequenced for a study of cytomegalovirus exposure and HLA in healthy donors. Regarding the study as a whole: Later on, an analysis found that several of the most significant clusters appeared to be linked to common viral pathogens, which included parvovirus B19. A later analysis found most CMV-associated TCR beta chains apparently HLA-restricted.

Vbeta (60) and Jbeta (13) primers were used in the PCR. Profiling relied on immunoSEQ multiplex PCR, and the TCRdb table lists in-frame clones only, not all of them. This sample has under 200,000 clones, with 65% to 85% found just once. V gave up 5 bases and J gave up 4 bases; unmatched junction bases: 21. The V gene's germline CDR1 is GTSNPN and CDR2 SVGIG (reference sequence). This CDR3 contains 19 residues. Regarding this clone: Its antigen is not identified.

The rearrangement links TRBV30 to TRBJ2-3, with 10 bases that match TRBD2. The clonotype comes from a woman in her forties in good health and CMV-seropositive. Sequencing was performed on PBMCs. CDR3 in amino acids: CAWWPRGGSAGGLADTQYF. CDR3 bases: TGTGCCTGGTGGCCCCGAGGGGGCTCAGCGGGAGGGCTAGCAGATACGCAGTATTTT.